Relative to its sample, the clone carrying this T cell receptor beta chain is medium-sized. Its target is unknown. Both TRBC1 and TRBC2 were covered by a beta constant-region primer of two equimolar oligonucleotides. An oligonucleotide with the SP2 primer and a 12-nucleotide UMI was ligated to the cDNA 3' end. TCRdb passed the UMI-ligation and nested PCR reads through MiXCR, listing each CDR3 protein once. Here the sample spans 29,000 or so distinct CDR3 sequences, approximately 12% being singletons. This specimen belongs to a study of naive and memory T cell subsets. Study-wide findings and caveats: Expression changes during T cell differentiation may affect RNA-based TCR counts.

CD4 T cells were positively selected, then CD8 T cells from the CD4-negative fraction. Four subsets defined by CD45RA and CD27 were sorted after CD3, CD4, CD8 and live/dead staining. The germline V and J ends were trimmed by 5 bases and 3 bases, with 11 bases remaining between them. The CDR3 is 14 amino acids. The receptor comes from a human donor in good health. The J gene is TRBJ2-1, the V gene TRBV12-3 or TRBV12-4, with a possible D match to TRBD2 (6 bases). Input material: effector memory CD4+ T cells from blood. Regarding subset: effector memory, CD45RA- CD27-. The CDR3 DNA is TGTGCCAGCAGTCCCTGGACTAACTACAATGAGCAGTTCTTC. Translated, it gives CASSPWTNYNEQFF.